The 22 T cell receptor beta chains below all came from one sample that was sequenced in a study of a mutant IDH1 vaccine in newly diagnosed glioma. Generated by immunoSEQ multiplex PCR, the TCRdb table keeps only in-frame clones and is missing some. The sample consists of tens of thousands of clones, roughly 90% of them appearing once. No antigen is known for these receptors. Time point meaning: week 47, end of study. One vaccine dose held 300 ug of mutant IDH1 20-mer peptide and came with topical imiquimod. The material was PBMCs, obtained from a glioma patient whose treatment included an IDH1 peptide vaccine. The receptors here all came from a woman aged 45-65 years with glioma.

The chain has TRBV11-2 and TRBJ2-1; D is possibly TRBD1 (6 bases). V lost 4 bases, J lost 4 bases, and 14 bases lay in between. The CDR3 is 15 residues long. Germline loops: CDR1 SGHAT, CDR2 FQNNGV. CDR3 loop: CASSSQTGPYNEQFF. CDR3 nucleotides: TGTGCCAGCAGCTCACAGACAGGTCCTTACAATGAGCAGTTCTTC.

This clone was seen more than once but under ten times. This rearrangement joins TRBV14 to TRBJ2-5; possibly TRBD2 for D (5 bases). V dropped 1 base and J dropped 5 bases, with 11 bases sitting between them. Germline V lookup: CDR1 SGHDN, CDR2 FVKESK. CDR3 length: 14 residues. The CDR3 sequence is CASSQGTRSETQYF. CDR3 nucleotide sequence: TGTGCCAGCAGCCAAGGCACTAGATCGGAGACCCAGTACTTC.

This chain links TRBV5-1 with TRBJ2-1; a weak D match, TRBD2 (6 bases). CDR3 size: 15 residues. The V gene's germline CDR1 is SGHRS and CDR2 YFSETQ. Trimming removed 4 bases from V and 5 bases from J, with 16 bases in between. The CDR3 region is CASSRGPGSDNEQFF. As DNA, the CDR3 is TGCGCCAGCAGCCGGGGCCCCGGGAGCGACAATGAGCAGTTCTTC.

The rearrangement joins TRBV5-4 to TRBJ2-3; a weak D match, TRBD2 (6 bases). The CDR3 loop spans 14 amino acids. The V and J ends lost 0 bases and 5 bases respectively, with 10 bases between them. Germline values: CDR1 SGHNT, CDR2 YYREEE (reference sequence). CDR3 loop: CASSLAWGVDTQYF. CDR3 nucleotide sequence: TGTGCCAGCAGCTTGGCCTGGGGGGTAGATACGCAGTATTTT.

Written as DNA, the CDR3 is TGTGCCAGCAGTGAATTAACAGGGGGTTGGGAGACCCAGTACTTC. Its translation is CASSELTGGWETQYF. The chain links TRBV25-1 to TRBJ2-5, with 8 bases lining up with TRBD1. CDR1 and CDR2 from the germline V gene are MGHDK and SYGVNS. CDR3 length equals 15 residues. After removal of 1 base from V and 5 bases from J, the junction contained 6 bases not matched to a gene. Filled out from reference TRBV25-1 and TRBJ2-5, the complete variable domain reads EADIYQTPRYLVIGTGKKITLECSQTMGHDKMYWYQQDPGMELHLIHYSYGVNSTEKGDLSSESTVSRIRTEHFPLTLESARPSHTSQYLCASSELTGGWETQYFGPGTRLLVL.

The chain links TRBV2 to TRBJ1-2, with D possibly being TRBD1 (6 bases). Trimming took 8 bases from V and 0 from J, leaving 10 bases between them. The CDR3 contains 13 residues. Germline values: CDR1 SNHLY, CDR2 FYNNEI. In nucleotides, the CDR3 is TGTGCCAGCCGCGGGGGGCCTAACTATGGCTACACCTTC. Its translation: CASRGGPNYGYTF.

The chain combines TRBV15 with TRBJ2-1; no firm D call. V lost 5 bases to trimming and J lost 7 bases, with 15 bases between them. The CDR3 runs to 14 residues. Per the germline V gene, CDR1 is LNHNV and CDR2 is YYDKDF (reference sequence). Here the CDR3 reads CATSAGLVPNEQFF. CDR3 coding DNA: TGTGCCACCAGCGCTGGGTTGGTGCCGAATGAGCAGTTCTTC. Using reference TRBV15 and TRBJ2-1 for the parts outside the CDR3, the full variable domain is DAMVIQNPRYQVTQFGKPVTLSCSQTLNHNVMYWYQQKSSQAPKLLFHYYDKDFNNEADTPDNFQSRRPNTSFCFLDIRSPGLGDTAMYLCATSAGLVPNEQFFGPGTRLTVL.

The chain couples TRBV28 to TRBJ1-2; D call uncertain. The CDR3 spans 12 residues. From germline, CDR1 is MDHEN and CDR2 SYDVKM. The V and J ends lost 10 bases and 0 bases respectively, with 9 bases between them. The CDR3 bases are TGTGCCACCCAAGGAGCTAACTATGGCTACACCTTC. Protein product: CATQGANYGYTF.

This clone has only a few counts. The chain recombines TRBV10-3 with TRBJ2-5; 8 nucleotides match TRBD2. This CDR3 region has 14 residues. Trimming cost V 10 bases and J 2 bases; bases outside gene matches: 9. The germline V gene encodes CDR1 ENHRY and CDR2 SYGVKD. The DNA of the CDR3 is TGTGCCACCGCGTTCGCTAGCGGGCAAGAGACCCAGTACTTC. Protein: CATAFASGQETQYF.

This clone was observed a single time. The chain combines TRBV4-1 with TRBJ1-6; D unclear. Germline V gene sequence: CDR1 MGHRA, CDR2 YSYEKL. The CDR3 extends over 16 amino acids. Trimming stripped 1 base from V and 5 bases from J, with 12 bases between. CDR3 sequence: CASSQGRPRNNSPLHF. CDR3 nucleotide sequence: TGCGCCAGCAGCCAAGGTCGACCGAGGAATAATTCACCCCTCCACTTT.

The chain joins TRBV5-1 to TRBJ2-1, with TRBD2 matching over 12 bases. The CDR3 runs to 16 residues. The ends lost 3 bases at V and 5 bases at J; junction bases unmatched: 6. Germline loops: CDR1 SGHRS, CDR2 YFSETQ. The CDR3 sequence is CASSSRLAGANNEQFF. CDR3 coding DNA: TGCGCCAGCAGCTCCAGACTAGCGGGGGCCAACAATGAGCAGTTCTTC.

The J gene is TRBJ2-7, the V gene TRBV5-4; possibly TRBD2 for D (7 bases). Germline lookup yields CDR1 SGHNT and CDR2 YYREEE (reference sequence). The V and J ends lost 0 bases and 6 bases respectively, with 13 bases between them. The CDR3 is 14 amino acids. The chain's CDR3 is CASSLAGGRGEQYF. As DNA, the CDR3 is TGTGCCAGCAGCTTGGCCGGGGGGCGAGGCGAGCAGTACTTC.

This chain links TRBV6-4 with TRBJ1-1, with 8 bases aligning to TRBD1. The CDR3 has 13 residues. V lost 6 bases, J lost 4 bases, and 4 bases stayed unmatched. The germline CDR1 and CDR2 sequences are MRHNA and SNTAGT. CDR3 sequence reads: CASSVQGGTEAFF. The CDR3 region has the DNA TGTGCCAGCAGCGTACAGGGGGGCACTGAAGCTTTCTTT.

This clone was picked up one time. The J gene is TRBJ2-5, the V gene TRBV2, with 7 nucleotides matching TRBD2. V lost 0 bases to trimming and J lost 5 bases; unmatched junction nucleotides: 9. The CDR3 sequence is 16 residues long. Per the germline V gene, CDR1 is SNHLY and CDR2 is FYNNEI. CDR3 in amino acids: CASSEARQGGSETQYF. The CDR3, as DNA: TGTGCCAGCAGTGAAGCGCGGCAGGGAGGGAGTGAGACCCAGTACTTC.

J is TRBJ2-1 and V is TRBV11-2, with D possibly TRBD2 on 6 matching bases. Trimming took off 2 bases at V and 8 bases at J, with 13 bases between the two ends. This CDR3 region has 14 residues. Germline CDR1 reads SGHAT; CDR2 reads FQNNGV. The CDR3 bases are TGTGCCAGCAGCTTATATTCTAGCGAGGATGAGCAGTTCTTC. This encodes CASSLYSSEDEQFF.

The chain combines TRBV5-4 with TRBJ2-7; TRBD1 is a possible D gene (6 bases). This CDR3 has 13 amino acids. Looked up from germline, CDR1 is SGHNT and CDR2 is YYREEE (reference sequence). V lost 0 bases and J lost 7, with 11 bases in between. The CDR3 DNA sequence: TGTGCCAGCAGCTTGGCCACAGGGTTTGAGCAGTACTTC. As protein: CASSLATGFEQYF. The full variable domain, rest sourced from reference TRBV5-4 and TRBJ2-7, is ETGVTQSPTHLIKTRGQQVTLRCSSQSGHNTVSWYQQALGQGPQFIFQYYREEENGRGNFPPRFSGLQFPNYSSELNVNALELDDSALYLCASSLATGFEQYFGPGTRLTVT.

The chain employs TRBV28 and TRBJ2-7, with unresolved D. Per the germline V gene, CDR1 is MDHEN and CDR2 is SYDVKM. V lost 2 bases and J lost 3, with 14 bases in between. The CDR3 is 15 amino acids. The CDR3 here is CASSLDGGTYYEQYF. The CDR3 DNA sequence: TGTGCCAGCAGTTTAGACGGCGGAACCTACTACGAGCAGTACTTC.

The J gene is TRBJ2-5, the V gene TRBV11-2; D remains ambiguous. The CDR3 sequence is 13 residues long. The V gene lost 2 bases and the J gene lost 4 bases, with 8 bases spanning the gap. Germline values: CDR1 SGHAT, CDR2 FQNNGV. CDR3 sequence (DNA): TGTGCCAGCAGCTTAAGTCCACGAGAGACCCAGTACTTC. Its translation: CASSLSPRETQYF.

V usage is TRBV5-1 and J usage is TRBJ2-2; D is undetermined. The CDR3 totals 16 residues. The V and J ends lost 0 bases and 1 base respectively, with 10 bases between them. Looked up from germline, CDR1 is SGHRS and CDR2 is YFSETQ. CDR3 sequence (DNA): TGCGCCAGCAGCTTGGCCTTTGGGGTGAACACCGGGGAGCTGTTTTTT. It yields the protein CASSLAFGVNTGELFF.

This clone was seen a single time. The rearrangement links TRBV6-1 to TRBJ2-1; TRBD2 matches at 9 bases. The CDR3 is 16 residues long. Germline loops: CDR1 MNHNS, CDR2 SASEGT. The V segment lost 3 bases and the J segment 0 bases; nucleotides outside the gene matches: 3. Here the CDR3 reads CASSETTSGSYNEQFF. CDR3 coding DNA: TGTGCCAGCAGTGAGACGACTAGCGGCTCCTACAATGAGCAGTTCTTC.

This chain uses TRBV7-3 with TRBJ1-1, with TRBD1 as a possible D gene (6 bases). In germline, CDR1 is SGHTA, CDR2 FQGTGA. V lost 5 bases, J lost 1 base, and 8 bases lay in between. CDR3 length equals 13 residues. CDR3 nucleotides: TGTGCCAGCAGCCAGGGACAGAACACTGAAGCTTTCTTT. It encodes CASSQGQNTEAFF.

The chain uses TRBV7-2 and TRBJ2-1, with 8 bases that match TRBD2. Germline values: CDR1 SGHTA, CDR2 FQGNSA. This CDR3 is built from 16 residues. Germline trimming cut 1 base from V and 5 bases from J; bases unmatched to any gene: 7. The CDR3 here is CASSLVGLAGNNEQFF. The CDR3 DNA sequence: TGTGCCAGCAGCTTAGTTGGGCTAGCGGGCAACAATGAGCAGTTCTTC.